This T cell receptor beta chain was profiled in a study of a mutant IDH1 vaccine in newly diagnosed glioma. Background on the study: Initiation of the vaccine course occurred 4-6 weeks after radiotherapy alone, or alongside temozolomide cycles. Treated patients, about 62% male and about 38% female, averaged about 40 years of age. General study results and limits: Seemingly, pseudoprogression had no relation to changes in the top peripheral T cell clonotypes. Vaccine-induced responses were seen in 93.3% of patients, spanning several MHC alleles.

V lost 10 bases and J 1 base, leaving 16 bases between the germline ends. CDR3 length: 14 amino acids. Per the germline V gene, CDR1 is SGHTA and CDR2 is FQGNSA. As for this clone: As yet, its antigen is unknown.

Time point of the sample: week 11, during vaccination. Every vaccine dose comprised 300 ug of mutant IDH1 20-mer peptide plus topical imiquimod. The data were produced by immunoSEQ multiplex PCR, yet TCRdb's version contains in-frame clones alone and is incomplete. In the table there are about 130,000 clones, 80% of which are singletons. The V call is TRBV7-2, the J call TRBJ1-1, with TRBD1 as a possible D gene (5 bases). The receptor was derived from a man aged 40-49 years with glioma. The starting material was PBMCs, obtained from a glioma patient whose treatment included an IDH1 peptide vaccine. CDR3 bases: TGTGCCACCAACCGGGGCAGCAAGAACACTGAAGCTTTCTTT. The encoded protein is CATNRGSKNTEAFF.